The entry below gives a single TCR beta chain sequence along with its context. The data were taken from a study of graft-versus-host responses after intestinal transplantation. As for the study in general: Induction with anti-thymocyte globulin, then tacrolimus and steroids for approximately three years, was given to all recipients.

Intraepithelial and lamina propria lymphocytes were isolated from graft specimens. Losses at the gene ends were 5 bases for V and 3 bases for J; bases not matched to a gene: 6. CDR1 is MNHEY and CDR2 is SMNVEV in the germline V gene (reference sequence). The CDR3 spans 15 residues. The assay was immunoSEQ multiplex PCR, and TCRdb's table has in-frame clones only and misses some. The sample lists just under 65,000 clones; roughly nine tenths were seen once. The sequence came from a human patient who received an intestinal transplant, so some T cells may come from the graft donor. V gene TRBV27 combines with J gene TRBJ2-7; 11 positions match TRBD2. The source material was ileum tissue, sampled about 350 days after transplant. The CDR3 sequence: CASSPRLAGIYEQYF. In DNA, the CDR3 is TGTGCCAGCAGTCCCCGACTAGCGGGAATCTACGAGCAGTACTTC.